Listed below are T cell receptor beta chains from one sample, sequenced in a study of T-cell reconstitution after alpha-beta-depleted transplantation in children. One entry per CDR3 protein results from TCRdb running MiXCR on the PCR reads. The sample carries 150,000 to 200,000 distinct CDR3 sequences, approximately 10% recorded once. Specimen: PBMCs, collected before TCRalphabeta/CD19-depleted stem cell transplant. The receptors were sampled from a boy between 2 and 10 years old with acute myeloid leukemia, due to receive a stem cell transplant. Both conserved end residues are part of each CDR3. The order of the fields is D gene, J gene, clone size, V gene, CDR3 DNA, CDR3 protein. The D gene is left open where the match is weak. Clone size is not always given. Where it is, it says once, few, many or a class for expanded clones.

.	TRBJ1-1	many	TRBV5-1	TGCGCCAGCAGCTCTCAATGGGACACTGAAGCTTTCTTT	CASSSQWDTEAFF
TRBD1	TRBJ1-1	many	TRBV4-1	TGCGCCAGCAGCCAACGGGGCAGGGGGATGAACACTGAAGCTTTCTTT	CASSQRGRGMNTEAFF
.	TRBJ2-7	many	TRBV18	TGTGCCAGCTCACCACAAGGGTTTGAGCAGTACTTC	CASSPQGFEQYF
TRBD1	TRBJ1-2	many	TRBV6-1	TGTGCCAGCAGGCCCACCGGGACAGGGTGGGGCTACACCTTC	CASRPTGTGWGYTF
.	TRBJ2-1	many	TRBV27	TGTGCCAGCAGTTTAAAAGGTCGCAACGACAATGAGCAGTTCTTC	CASSLKGRNDNEQFF
.	TRBJ1-6	many	TRBV20-1	TGCAGTGCTAGAGATAGTGGGGGACTAAATAATTCACCCCTCCACTTT	CSARDSGGLNNSPLHF
TRBD2	TRBJ2-5	many	TRBV15	TGTGCCACCAGCCCTCGAACTAGCGGAGGGGGATACCAAGAGACCCAGTACTTC	CATSPRTSGGGYQETQYF
.	TRBJ2-5	many	TRBV20-1	TGCAGTCTCGGCACCGATGAACAGACCCAGTACTTC	CSLGTDEQTQYF
TRBD1	TRBJ2-1	many	TRBV15	TGTGCCACCAGCAGAGCGGGACAGGGGGCAAGGGAGCAGTTCTTC	CATSRAGQGAREQFF
.	TRBJ2-7	.	TRBV19	TGTGCCAGTAGTATATCGGCAGGGAACCCCTACGAGCAGTACTTC	CASSISAGNPYEQYF
.	TRBJ2-3	.	TRBV7-8	TGTGCCAGCAGCGCTCAAGGGGGGAGGGCAGATACGCAGTATTTT	CASSAQGGRADTQYF
.	TRBJ2-3	many	TRBV4-1	TGCGCCAGCAGCCAAGAGGGGGCTGAGGATACGCAGTATTTT	CASSQEGAEDTQYF
TRBD1	TRBJ2-1	many	TRBV20-1	TGCAGTGCTCCCTGGGGACAGATCAATGAGCAGTTCTTC	CSAPWGQINEQFF
TRBD2	TRBJ2-5	many	TRBV11-1	TGTGCCAGCAGCCTTTGGACTAGCGGGGGGCCGCACCAAGAGACCCAGTACTTC	CASSLWTSGGPHQETQYF
TRBD2	TRBJ2-2	many	TRBV15	TGTGCCACCAGCACCCGAGGGACTAGCGGGAGGGGCACCGGGGAGCTGTTTTTT	CATSTRGTSGRGTGELFF
.	TRBJ2-7	many	TRBV29-1	TGCAGCGTTGAAGATCTTGGTGGGGCTAAGAACGAGCAGTACTTC	CSVEDLGGAKNEQYF
.	TRBJ1-1	many	TRBV20-1	TGCAGTGCTAGACAGTTCGGACCACTTCTCGTAGCTTTCTTT	CSARQFGPLLVAFF
.	TRBJ1-6	many	TRBV4-1	TGCGCCAGCAGCCAAGTTCACAGGGATTATAATTCACCCCTCCACTTT	CASSQVHRDYNSPLHF
.	TRBJ2-1	.	TRBV13	TGTGCCAGCAGCCTGGGTCCCGTGCAGCACAACGGCAATGAGCAGTTCTTC	CASSLGPVQHNGNEQFF
.	TRBJ1-5	many	TRBV28	TGTGCCAGCAGTCCGAGCGGGGGAGGTCAGCCCCAGCATTTT	CASSPSGGGQPQHF
TRBD2	TRBJ2-3	many	TRBV20-1	TGCAGTGCGAGGCGGGAGGGAGGTACGCAGTATTTT	CSARREGGTQYF
TRBD2	TRBJ2-1	many	TRBV6-2/TRBV6-3	TGTGCCAGCAGTTCGGGTCATAGCGGGAACTACAATGAGCAGTTCTTC	CASSSGHSGNYNEQFF
.	TRBJ2-7	.	TRBV4-2	TGTGCCAGCGGCCCCGGGGCGGCGATCGTCTCCTACGAGCAGTACTTC	CASGPGAAIVSYEQYF
.	TRBJ2-5	many	TRBV2	TGTGCCAGCAGTGCTGCCTTTGGCGTCGAGACCCAGTACTTC	CASSAAFGVETQYF
TRBD1	TRBJ1-2	many	TRBV7-2	TGTGCCAGCAGCCCCCTGATCTCTGCCAGGGGGCTTGGCTACACCTTC	CASSPLISARGLGYTF
TRBD1	TRBJ2-3	many	TRBV20-1	TGCAGTGCAACGGGACAGAACACAGATACGCAGTATTTT	CSATGQNTDTQYF
.	TRBJ1-1	many	TRBV29-1	TGCAGCCCTCACATGTACTGGGGAACTGAAGCTTTCTTT	CSPHMYWGTEAFF
.	TRBJ2-2	many	TRBV27	TGTGCCAGCAGCGAGTGGGGGGTGAACACCGGGGAGCTGTTTTTT	CASSEWGVNTGELFF
.	TRBJ1-2	many	TRBV12-3/TRBV12-4	TGTGCCAGCAGTCGCCTTGTCGGGCAGCTCTATGGCTACACCTTC	CASSRLVGQLYGYTF
.	TRBJ2-5	once	TRBV7-6	TGTGCCAGCAGCGGAACTACGGAGACCCAGTACTTC	CASSGTTETQYF
TRBD1	TRBJ1-4	many	TRBV5-1	TGCGCCAGCAGCTTGGAGACAGGGGGAGACGAAAAACTGTTTTTT	CASSLETGGDEKLFF
.	TRBJ1-1	.	TRBV7-9	TGTGCCAGCAGCCTCGAGGGCATGAACACTGAAGCTTTCTTT	CASSLEGMNTEAFF
.	TRBJ2-1	many	TRBV6-5	TGTGCCAGCTGGAAAGGGCCTGAGCAGTTCTTC	CASWKGPEQFF
.	TRBJ2-1	many	TRBV7-2	TGTGCCAGCAGCTTAGGGGGGGGGGCCTCCTACAATGAGCAGTTCTTC	CASSLGGGASYNEQFF
.	TRBJ1-6	many	TRBV4-1	TGCGCCAGCAGCCGCATTCACAGGGCCCCCTATAATTCACCCCTCCACTTT	CASSRIHRAPYNSPLHF